This T cell receptor beta chain was found in a study of cytomegalovirus exposure and HLA in healthy donors. Per germline, CDR1 MNHEY and CDR2 SMNVEV (reference sequence). The CDR3 loop spans 15 amino acids. The V and J ends lost 3 bases and 7 bases respectively, with 13 bases between them. Study-wide points: According to a subsequent analysis, TCR clusters from the first cohort were inclined to appear together in the 90 to 150 validation repertoires.

With respect to this clone: The target antigen is unknown.

Profiling relied on immunoSEQ multiplex PCR, and the TCRdb table lists in-frame clones only, not all of them. The data hold about 150,000 clones, with about 87% observed a single time. The sample was PBMCs. This receptor was taken from a woman aged 30 to 39 in good health and CMV-seropositive. This sequence joins TRBV27 and TRBJ1-6, with a possible D match to TRBD1 (5 bases). CDR3 region: CASSLQAGHNSPLHF. The CDR3 bases are TGTGCCAGCAGTTTGCAAGCAGGGCACAATTCACCCCTCCACTTT.